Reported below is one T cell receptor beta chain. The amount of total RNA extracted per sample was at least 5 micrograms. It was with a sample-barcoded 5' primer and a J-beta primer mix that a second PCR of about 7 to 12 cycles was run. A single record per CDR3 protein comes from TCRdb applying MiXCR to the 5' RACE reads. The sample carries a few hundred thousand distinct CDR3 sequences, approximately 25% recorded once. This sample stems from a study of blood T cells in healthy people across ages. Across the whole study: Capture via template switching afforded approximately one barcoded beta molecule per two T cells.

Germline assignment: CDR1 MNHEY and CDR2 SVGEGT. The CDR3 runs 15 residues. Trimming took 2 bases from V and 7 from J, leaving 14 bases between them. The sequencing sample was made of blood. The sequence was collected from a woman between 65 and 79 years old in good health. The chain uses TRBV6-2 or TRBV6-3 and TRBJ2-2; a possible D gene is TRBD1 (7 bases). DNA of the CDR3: TGTGCCAGCAGTTACGGAGGGGGCGAGTACGGGGAGCTGTTTTTT. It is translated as CASSYGGGEYGELFF.